This entry lists 7 T cell receptor beta chains sequenced from one sample in a study of cytomegalovirus exposure and HLA in healthy donors. 60 Vbeta and 13 Jbeta primers were used in PCR. Method: immunoSEQ multiplex PCR; TCRdb's copy keeps in-frame clones and lacks some. The data show 200,000 to 250,000 clones, more than 60% seen once. Sequences were obtained from PBMCs. These TCRs come from a man aged 35 to 55 in good health and CMV-seronegative.

V is TRBV27 and J is TRBJ2-3, with 12 positions matching TRBD2. The CDR3 has 16 residues. After removal of 6 bases from V and 2 bases from J, the junction contained 6 bases not matched to a gene. Germline values: CDR1 MNHEY, CDR2 SMNVEV (reference sequence). In DNA, the CDR3 is TGTGCCAGCAGGACCCTAGCGGGGGGGACCACAGATACGCAGTATTTT. It translates to CASRTLAGGTTDTQYF.

In its sample, this clone was seen once. The J gene is TRBJ2-7, the V gene TRBV2; weak D call: TRBD1 (5 bases). The CDR3 has 13 amino acids. V was shortened by 6 bases and J by 0 bases, with 9 bases between the two germline ends. CDR1 is SNHLY, CDR2 FYNNEI, per germline. The CDR3, as DNA: TGTGCCAGCAGGGAGACAGTCTCCTACGAGCAGTACTTC. Protein product: CASRETVSYEQYF.

The rearrangement uses TRBV7-2 and TRBJ1-5; D unclear. V was clipped by 1 base and J by 15 bases, with 16 bases between them. Germline CDR1 and CDR2: SGHTA and FQGNSA. The CDR3 covers 13 residues. The CDR3 nucleotides are TGTGCCAGCAGCTTAGAAGGCGGCAATACGGTGCATTTT. Translation gives CASSLEGGNTVHF.

The genes are TRBV19 and TRBJ1-6, with TRBD1 as a possible D gene (6 bases). Trimming took 2 bases from V and 9 from J, leaving 14 bases between them. CDR3 length equals 15 residues. In germline, CDR1 is LNHDA, CDR2 SQIVND (reference sequence). The CDR3 sequence: CASSIQQGDGSPLHF. The CDR3 nucleotides are TGTGCCAGTAGTATACAACAGGGTGACGGTTCACCCCTCCACTTT.

The chain combines TRBV12-5 with TRBJ1-3; TRBD1 agrees at 7 bases. This CDR3 is built from 15 residues. After removal of 4 bases from V and 4 bases from J, the junction contained 7 bases not matched to a gene. Germline lookup yields CDR1 LGHNT and CDR2 FRNRAP. Here the CDR3 reads CASGSTGVTGNTIYF. The CDR3, as DNA: TGTGCTAGTGGTTCCACAGGGGTCACGGGAAACACCATATATTTT.

CDR3 sequence (DNA): TGTGCCAGCAGTTCTATAGCGGGAGGGCCTCCCGCCAAAAACATTCAGTACTTC. Its protein is CASSSIAGGPPAKNIQYF. V is TRBV14 and J is TRBJ2-4; 11 bases are shared with TRBD2. This CDR3 region has 18 residues. CDR1 and CDR2 from the germline V gene are SGHDN and FVKESK. V was clipped by 6 bases and J by 1 base; unmatched bases: 11.

This clone was counted only a few times. J is TRBJ2-3 and V is TRBV18; D gene uncertain. Germline V gives CDR1 KGHSH, CDR2 LQKENI. Trimming took 2 bases from V and 0 from J, leaving 9 bases between them. The CDR3 covers 15 residues. DNA of the CDR3: TGTGCCAGCTCACCATACGGTGCTAGCACAGATACGCAGTATTTT. It codes for CASSPYGASTDTQYF.